This TCR beta chain derives from a study of vaccination and CD4 T cells after COVID-19. Study-level background: Cultures designated as controls were supplied with a CEFX pool, an HIV-1 Nef pool, or no peptide.

This CDR3 has 13 residues. Trimming shortened V by 4 bases and J by 2 bases, and 8 bases separated the two germline ends. Germline V gives CDR1 MGHDK, CDR2 SYGVNS. This clonotype was found a few times. The target antigen is unknown. The treatment here: approximately 9-day PBMC culture with coronavirus spike peptide pools or control peptides (ViraFEST assay). An Oncomine TCR Beta short-read assay was used to sequence the DNA from cultured CD4+ T cells. From cultured CD4+ T cells, genomic DNA was extracted. TCRdb used MiXCR to reprocess the PCR reads, holding one entry per CDR3 protein. The data hold more than 9,500 distinct CDR3 sequences, with 50% observed a single time.

The TCR was taken from a human donor who had recovered from COVID-19. This sequence joins TRBV25-1 and TRBJ1-1; D is uncertain. Sequenced sample: CD4+ T cells from blood, cultured in vitro. CDR3 in amino acids: CASSVQQNTEAFF. The DNA for the CDR3 is TGTGCCAGCAGTGTACAGCAAAACACTGAAGCTTTCTTT. The whole variable domain, remainder taken from reference TRBV25-1 and TRBJ1-1, is EADIYQTPRYLVIGTGKKITLECSQTMGHDKMYWYQQDPGMELHLIHYSYGVNSTEKGDLSSESTVSRIRTEHFPLTLESARPSHTSQYLCASSVQQNTEAFFGQGTRLTVV.